Listed below are T cell receptor beta chains from one sample, sequenced in a study of a mutant IDH1 vaccine in newly diagnosed glioma. The protocol was immunoSEQ multiplex PCR, while the TCRdb copy is restricted to in-frame clones and leaves out a portion. The sample holds tens of thousands of clones, about four fifths seen once. Sequencing was performed on PBMCs, taken from a glioma patient treated with radiotherapy, temozolomide or both. The receptors were gathered from a woman between 45 and 65 years old with glioma. CDR3s include the opening cysteine and the closing phenylalanine or tryptophan. Each record gives: V gene, clone size, D gene, J gene, CDR3 protein, CDR3 DNA. A D gene is named only where the DNA matches it firmly. Clone size is stated in some rows and not others, as once, few, many or a class when expanded.

>TRBV5-1|few|TRBD1|TRBJ1-6
CASSFTGAGDSPLHF
TGCGCCAGCAGCTTCACAGGGGCTGGCGATTCACCCCTCCACTTT
>TRBV30|-|-|TRBJ1-2
CAWSVLKGAGGYTF
TGTGCCTGGAGCGTACTCAAAGGGGCGGGTGGCTACACCTTC
>TRBV11-3|-|-|TRBJ1-6
CASSLDHRTGNSPLHF
TGTGCCAGCAGCTTAGATCATAGGACGGGGAATTCACCCCTCCACTTT
>TRBV5-1|-|-|TRBJ2-5
CASSSIGGEGETQYF
TGCGCCAGCAGCTCCATTGGCGGGGAAGGGGAGACCCAGTACTTC
>TRBV29-1|-|TRBD2|TRBJ2-1
CSCRLAGVESYNEQFF
TGCAGTTGTAGACTAGCGGGGGTAGAGTCCTACAATGAGCAGTTCTTC
>TRBV19|-|TRBD1|TRBJ1-5
CASSISGGGVWPQHF
TGTGCCAGTAGTATAAGCGGAGGGGGCGTATGGCCCCAGCATTTT
>TRBV6-6|-|TRBD1|TRBJ2-7
CASSPRGYEQYF
TGTGCCAGCAGTCCCAGGGGGTACGAGCAGTACTTC
>TRBV7-2|-|TRBD1|TRBJ1-4
CASSIRQGSNEKLFF
TGTGCCAGCAGCATCCGACAGGGAAGTAATGAAAAACTGTTTTTT
>TRBV6-1|-|-|TRBJ2-5
CASSERHKTQYF
TGTGCCAGCAGTGAAAGACACAAGACCCAGTACTTC
>TRBV30|few|-|TRBJ1-2
CAWQTGLNYGYTF
TGTGCCTGGCAGACAGGCCTCAACTATGGCTACACCTTC
>TRBV19|-|-|TRBJ2-2
CATGMRNTGELFF
TGTGCCACTGGGATGAGGAACACCGGGGAGCTGTTTTTT
>TRBV7-9|-|-|TRBJ1-1
CASRSGWDTEAFF
TGTGCCAGCAGGTCAGGGTGGGACACTGAAGCTTTCTTT